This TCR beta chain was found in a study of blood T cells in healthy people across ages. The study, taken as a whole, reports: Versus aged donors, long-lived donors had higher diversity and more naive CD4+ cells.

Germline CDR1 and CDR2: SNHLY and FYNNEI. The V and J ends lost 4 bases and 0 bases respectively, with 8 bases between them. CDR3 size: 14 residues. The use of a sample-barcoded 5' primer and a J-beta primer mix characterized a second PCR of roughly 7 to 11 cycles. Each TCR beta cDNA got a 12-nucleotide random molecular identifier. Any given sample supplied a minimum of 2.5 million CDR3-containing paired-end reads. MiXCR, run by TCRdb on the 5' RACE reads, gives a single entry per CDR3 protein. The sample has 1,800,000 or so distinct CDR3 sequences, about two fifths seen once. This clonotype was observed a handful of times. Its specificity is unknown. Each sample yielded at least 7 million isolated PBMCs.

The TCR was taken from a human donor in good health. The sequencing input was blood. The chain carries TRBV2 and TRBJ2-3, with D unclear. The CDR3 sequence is CASSADFSTDTQYF. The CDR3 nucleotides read TGTGCCAGCAGTGCAGACTTCAGCACAGATACGCAGTATTTT.